These 17 T cell receptor beta chains came from one sample sequenced in a study of cytomegalovirus exposure and HLA in healthy donors. Primers for the PCR totalled 60 Vbeta and 13 Jbeta. Sequenced by immunoSEQ multiplex PCR; TCRdb stores in-frame clones only, minus some. The profile shows tens of thousands of clones, more than 70% of them singletons. Material: PBMCs. Every receptor here comes from a man aged 55 to 70 in good health and CMV-seronegative.

The chain couples TRBV5-6 to TRBJ1-6, with TRBD1 matching over 8 bases. CDR1 and CDR2 from the germline V gene are SGHDT and YYEEEE. V shed 2 bases and J 7 bases; nucleotides not matched to a gene: 2. The CDR3 sequence is 14 residues long. The CDR3 protein is CASSFQGANSPLHF. The CDR3 DNA reads as TGTGCCAGCAGCTTTCAGGGGGCCAATTCACCCCTCCACTTT.

Comments on this clone: Relative to the germline gene, one junction end is altered; a read error may explain this. The rearrangement joins TRBV7-9 to TRBJ1-3; D is unresolved. Germline CDR1 and CDR2: SEHNR and FQNEAQ (reference sequence). The CDR3 contains 12 residues. DNA of the CDR3: TGTTCCAGCAGCGATGGCCTAAACACCATATATTTT. Translated, it gives CSSSDGLNTIYF.

This chain uses TRBV7-3 with TRBJ1-1; weak D call: TRBD1 (6 bases). Trimming removed 2 bases at V and 3 bases at J, with 13 bases between. The CDR3 has 15 amino acids. CDR1 is SGHTA and CDR2 is FQGTGA in the germline V gene. This chain's CDR3 is CASSLVTGMDTEAFF. The DNA for the CDR3 is TGTGCCAGCAGCTTAGTCACAGGGATGGACACTGAAGCTTTCTTT.

The chain recombines TRBV11-1 with TRBJ1-1, with D maybe TRBD1 (6 bases). The germline V gene has CDR1 SGHAT and CDR2 FQDESV (reference sequence). The CDR3 is 14 amino acids. V was shortened by 8 bases and J by 3 bases, with 16 bases between the two germline ends. The chain's CDR3 is CASRGALWDTEAFF. The CDR3 DNA is TGTGCCAGCCGGGGGGCGCTTTGGGACACTGAAGCTTTCTTT.

Note on this clone: Other DNA sequences in this specimen translate into the identical CDR3. The gene calls are TRBV9 and TRBJ1-3, with 7 positions matching TRBD1. In germline, CDR1 is SGDLS, CDR2 YYNGEE. The trim removed 4 bases at V and 0 bases at J, leaving 7 bases unmatched. The CDR3 has 16 amino acids. The CDR3 protein is CASSLGGQLSGNTIYF. The CDR3 bases are TGTGCCAGCAGCCTAGGGGGACAGCTCTCTGGAAACACCATATATTTT.

The CDR3 protein is CASSWTSGGTNEQFF. Here the CDR3 DNA reads TGCGCCAGCAGCTGGACTAGCGGGGGGACCAATGAGCAGTTCTTC. The chain carries TRBV5-1 and TRBJ2-1; 14 bases line up with TRBD2. Per the germline V gene, CDR1 is SGHRS and CDR2 is YFSETQ. The CDR3 extends over 15 amino acids. The V and J ends lost 3 bases and 6 bases, in that order; junction bases with no gene match: 2.

The chain joins TRBV4-1 to TRBJ1-2; 7 bases are shared with TRBD1. The CDR3 is 15 residues long. V lost 2 bases, J lost 3 bases, and 6 bases stayed unmatched. Germline V gene data show CDR1 as MGHRA and CDR2 as YSYEKL. The CDR3 DNA reads TGCGCCAGCAGCCAATCCCGGACAGGAGACTATGGCTACACCTTC. Protein product: CASSQSRTGDYGYTF.

This chain joins TRBV11-2 and TRBJ2-1; D gene ambiguous. CDR3 length equals 13 residues. CDR1 and CDR2 from the germline V gene are SGHAT and FQNNGV. The V and J ends lost 6 bases and 3 bases respectively, with 9 bases between them. CDR3 bases: TGTGCCAGCAGAGAGCCCCTCTACAATGAGCAGTTCTTC. Residues: CASREPLYNEQFF.

The gene calls are TRBV29-1 and TRBJ2-7; 8 bases agree with TRBD2. Germline V gene lookup returns CDR1 SQVTM and CDR2 ANQGSEA. The CDR3 has 14 residues. After removal of 6 bases from V and 3 bases from J, the junction contained 10 bases not matched to a gene. The CDR3, as DNA: TGCAGCGTGGGGGGTGCGGGGGGTCGCTACGAGCAGTACTTC. It specifies CSVGGAGGRYEQYF.

The chain employs TRBV7-9 and TRBJ1-2; possible D gene TRBD1, 5 bases. Germline lookup yields CDR1 SEHNR and CDR2 FQNEAQ (reference sequence). Trimming left V 5 bases short and J 8 bases short, with 18 bases between. CDR3 size: 14 residues. CDR3 loop: CASSPLAGVEGYTF. The CDR3 DNA sequence: TGTGCCAGCAGCCCCCTGGCGGGGGTTGAGGGCTACACCTTC.

The chain joins TRBV5-1 to TRBJ1-1; 8 bases agree with TRBD1. The CDR3 sequence is 13 residues long. CDR1 is SGHRS, CDR2 YFSETQ, per germline. The V segment lost 2 bases and the J segment 6 bases; nucleotides outside the gene matches: 3. DNA of the CDR3: TGCGCCAGCAGCTTCACAGGGGGGGCTGAAGCTTTCTTT. Translated: CASSFTGGAEAFF.

This clone was found a few times. This chain connects TRBV5-6 to TRBJ2-6; the D gene is possibly TRBD2 (5 bases). Deletions cut 4 bases from V and 12 bases from J, with 20 bases between. Germline V gives CDR1 SGHDT, CDR2 YYEEEE. This CDR3 is built from 15 residues. The CDR3 bases are TGTGCCAGCAGCGCGACCGGGCTAGCCCTGGGCGTCCTGACTTTC. This codes for CASSATGLALGVLTF.

The chain has TRBV6-5 and TRBJ2-1; D gene uncertain. From germline, CDR1 is MNHEY and CDR2 SVGAGI. Trimming removed 2 bases from V and 4 bases from J, with 3 bases in between. The CDR3 consists of 12 residues. The CDR3, as DNA: TGTGCCAGCAGTTACCCTTACAATGAGCAGTTCTTC. The encoded protein is CASSYPYNEQFF.

V usage is TRBV18 and J usage is TRBJ2-1; D ambiguous. V lost 3 bases and J 3 bases, leaving 3 bases between the germline ends. CDR3 length equals 12 residues. From germline, CDR1 is KGHSH and CDR2 LQKENI. CDR3 sequence (DNA): TGTGCCAGCTCACCTAACTACAATGAGCAGTTCTTC. Translation: CASSPNYNEQFF.

The V gene is TRBV19, the J gene TRBJ2-1, with a weak D call TRBD2 (5 bases). CDR3 length: 12 amino acids. Trimming pared 3 bases from V and 8 bases from J, leaving 8 bases between. From germline, CDR1 is LNHDA and CDR2 SQIVND (reference sequence). The CDR3 is CASSIPGDEQFF. For the CDR3, the DNA is TGTGCCAGTAGTATCCCCGGGGATGAGCAGTTCTTC.

The rearrangement links TRBV5-1 to TRBJ2-5; tentatively, D is TRBD1 (7 bases). The CDR3 covers 15 residues. V dropped 4 bases and J dropped 3 bases, with 16 bases sitting between them. Germline-derived CDR1 and CDR2 are SGHRS and YFSETQ. The CDR3 here is CASSRTQGEEETQYF. Here the CDR3 DNA reads TGCGCCAGCAGCAGAACTCAGGGGGAGGAAGAGACCCAGTACTTC.

In its sample, this clone was seen once. This chain joins TRBV30 and TRBJ1-4; weak D call: TRBD1 (5 bases). Germline CDR1 GTSNPN, CDR2 SVGIG (reference sequence). The CDR3 sequence is 13 residues long. Trimming removed 3 bases at V and 5 bases at J, with 10 bases between. The CDR3 reads CAWRGLTNEKLFF. The CDR3 region has the DNA TGTGCCTGGAGGGGACTGACCAATGAAAAACTGTTTTTT.